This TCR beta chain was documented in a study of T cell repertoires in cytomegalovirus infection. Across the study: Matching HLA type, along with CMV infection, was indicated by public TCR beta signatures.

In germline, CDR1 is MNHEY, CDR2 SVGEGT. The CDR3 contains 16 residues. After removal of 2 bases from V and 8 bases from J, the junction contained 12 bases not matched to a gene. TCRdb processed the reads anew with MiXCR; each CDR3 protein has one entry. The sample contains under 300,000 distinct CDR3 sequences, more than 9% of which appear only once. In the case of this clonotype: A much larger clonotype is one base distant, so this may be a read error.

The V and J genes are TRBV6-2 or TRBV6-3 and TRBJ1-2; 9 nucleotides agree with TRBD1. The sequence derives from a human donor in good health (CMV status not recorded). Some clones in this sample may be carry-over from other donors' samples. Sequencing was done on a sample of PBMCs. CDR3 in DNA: TGTGCCAGCAGTTACACTACAGGGGGCGTCTTCAGAGGCTACACCTTC. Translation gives CASSYTTGGVFRGYTF.